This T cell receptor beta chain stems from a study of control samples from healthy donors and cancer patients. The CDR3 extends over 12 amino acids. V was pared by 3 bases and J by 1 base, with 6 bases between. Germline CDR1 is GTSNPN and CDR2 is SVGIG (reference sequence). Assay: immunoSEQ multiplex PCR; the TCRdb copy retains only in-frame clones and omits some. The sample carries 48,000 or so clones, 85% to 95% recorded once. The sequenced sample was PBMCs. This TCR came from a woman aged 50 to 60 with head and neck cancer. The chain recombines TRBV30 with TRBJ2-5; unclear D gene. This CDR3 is CAWSYFQETQYF. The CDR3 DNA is TGTGCCTGGAGCTATTTCCAAGAGACCCAGTACTTC.